This T cell receptor (beta chain) was profiled in a study of OX40 agonist ivuxolimab in advanced cancers. Looking at the study overall: Averaging 60 years in age, with a range of roughly 20 to 90, the cohort was 65% to 85% male.

General study points: On average, a greater number of expanded clones characterised CD8+ T cells relative to CD4+.

As to this clone: Its antigen is not known.

Some clones are missing from TCRdb's copy, which holds only in-frame ones; the method was immunoSEQ multiplex PCR. The sample includes about 16,000 clones, 85% to 90% of them seen just once. Patients who had autoimmune disease history or got systemic immunosuppression were left out. Blood sampling took place at baseline, cycle 4 day 1, and cycle 7 day 1. The material sequenced was CD4+ or CD8+ T cells sorted from blood, taken in a trial of the OX40 agonist ivuxolimab. This sequence originates from an adult with an advanced solid tumor such as melanoma, head and neck, liver or kidney cancer.

CDR3 loop: CASSPGFEQYF. CDR3 DNA sequence: TGCGCCAGCAGCCCCGGGTTCGAGCAGTACTTC. The rearrangement joins TRBV5-1 to TRBJ2-7; D gene ambiguous. This CDR3 contains 11 residues. The V end lost 4 bases, the J end lost 6 bases, and 8 bases lay between the germline ends. Germline-derived CDR1 and CDR2 are SGHRS and YFSETQ.